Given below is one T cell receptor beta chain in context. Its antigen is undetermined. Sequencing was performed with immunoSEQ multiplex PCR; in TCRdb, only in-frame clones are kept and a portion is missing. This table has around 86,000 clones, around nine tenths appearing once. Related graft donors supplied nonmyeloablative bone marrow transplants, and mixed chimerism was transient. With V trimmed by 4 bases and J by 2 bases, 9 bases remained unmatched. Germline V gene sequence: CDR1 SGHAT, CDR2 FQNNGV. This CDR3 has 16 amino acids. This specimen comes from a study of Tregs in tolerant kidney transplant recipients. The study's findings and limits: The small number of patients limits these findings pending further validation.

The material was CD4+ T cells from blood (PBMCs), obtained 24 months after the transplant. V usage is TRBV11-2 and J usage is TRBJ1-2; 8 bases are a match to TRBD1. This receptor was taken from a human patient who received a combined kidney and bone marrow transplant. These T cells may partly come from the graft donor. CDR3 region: CASSSLRQGSNYGYTF. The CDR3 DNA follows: TGTGCCAGCAGCTCGCTCAGACAGGGGAGCAACTATGGCTACACCTTC.